This TCR beta chain emerged from a study of blood T cell repertoires in COVID-19. Authors' methods: Amplified reference gene primers provided the basis for estimating nucleated cell counts. TCRdb's copy holds only in-frame clones and misses some; the assay was immunoSEQ multiplex PCR. The DNA was the basis for D and trimming; V, J and clone size are from that table. This sample carries some 190,000 clones, approximately 85% of them seen once, and the ten largest clones take over 9.5%. This receptor was taken from a human donor with active or convalescent COVID-19. The donor label of this sample is uncertain. The sequencing input was peripheral blood.

CDR3 coding DNA: TGTGCCAGCAGCTTAATGGAGAGCGCCCAGACCCAGTACTTC. Its protein product is CASSLMESAQTQYF. The chain combines TRBV11-2 with TRBJ2-5; D is ambiguous. Trimming shortened V by 2 bases and J by 6 bases, and 13 bases separated the two germline ends. The CDR3 is 14 residues long. Germline V gene data show CDR1 as SGHAT and CDR2 as FQNNGV.